The 12 T cell receptor beta chains presented below share a single source sample, sequenced in a study of blood T cell repertoires in COVID-19. Assay: immunoSEQ multiplex PCR; the TCRdb copy retains only in-frame clones and omits some. The sample has around 280,000 clones, roughly 80% seen once. The sample was peripheral blood. The receptor set was obtained from a woman in her forties or fifties with active or convalescent COVID-19.

The chain joins TRBV6-5 to TRBJ2-7; 7 bases map to TRBD2. This CDR3 spans 14 amino acids. The ends lost 2 bases at V and 2 bases at J; junction bases unmatched: 3. The germline CDR1 and CDR2 sequences are MNHEY and SVGAGI. This CDR3 reads CASSYASGPYEQYF. The CDR3 DNA follows: TGTGCCAGCAGTTACGCTAGCGGACCCTACGAGCAGTACTTC.

The chain recombines TRBV14 with TRBJ1-2, with TRBD1 identical over 7 bases. CDR1 SGHDN and CDR2 FVKESK come from the germline V gene. J was trimmed by 4 bases and V by 4 bases; bases with no gene match: 9. This CDR3 region has 15 residues. The chain's CDR3 is CASSRHEGAGYGYTF. DNA for the CDR3: TGTGCCAGCAGCCGACATGAGGGGGCTGGCTATGGCTACACCTTC.

The DNA for the CDR3 is TGTGCCAGCAGCTTAGGGTCCGGAGAAGAGACCCAGTACTTC. Its translation: CASSLGSGEETQYF. The chain has TRBV11-1 and TRBJ2-5, with unresolved D. The V gene's germline CDR1 is SGHAT and CDR2 FQDESV (reference sequence). V was clipped by 1 base and J by 3 bases, with 9 bases between them. The CDR3 contains 14 residues.

This clone was found once. Its ends do not fully match the called genes, so a read error is possible. The J gene is TRBJ1-2, the V gene TRBV20-1, with D uncertain. Germline CDR1 DFQATT, CDR2 SNEGSKA (reference sequence). This CDR3 has 11 residues. The CDR3 here is CSARAGGSLIF. The CDR3, as DNA: TGCAGTGCTAGGGCTGGAGGGTCCTTAATCTTC.

The genes are TRBV24-1 and TRBJ2-5, with D possibly TRBD2 on 6 matching bases. This CDR3 spans 15 amino acids. Trimming took 7 bases from V and 4 from J, leaving 18 bases between them. The V gene's germline CDR1 is KGHDR and CDR2 SFDVKD. Here the CDR3 reads CATRAGAEGGETQYF. For the CDR3, the DNA is TGTGCCACCAGGGCCGGGGCCGAGGGAGGAGAGACCCAGTACTTC.

Here the CDR3 reads CASSLALDSPNTEAFF. DNA of the CDR3: TGTGCCAGCAGCTTAGCGCTTGACAGCCCTAACACTGAAGCTTTCTTT. V usage is TRBV7-6 and J usage is TRBJ1-1, with a tentative D call TRBD1 (5 bases). Looked up from germline, CDR1 is SGHVS and CDR2 is FNYEAQ. This CDR3 has 16 residues. With 0 bases removed from V and 2 bases from J, the gap between germline ends came to 13 bases. Variable domain in full (rest from reference TRBV7-6 and TRBJ1-1): GAGVSQSPRYKVTKRGQDVALRCDPISGHVSLYWYRQALGQGPEFLTYFNYEAQQDKSGLPNDRFSAERPEGSISTLTIQRTEQRDSAMYRCASSLALDSPNTEAFFGQGTRLTVV.

J is TRBJ1-2 and V is TRBV18, with 8 nucleotides matching TRBD1. Germline values: CDR1 KGHSH, CDR2 LQKENI. This CDR3 has 17 amino acids. V lost 2 bases and J lost 0; bases outside the gene matches: 8. The CDR3 protein is CASSPGQGARPNYGYTF. CDR3 in DNA: TGTGCCAGCTCACCAGGCCAGGGGGCCCGTCCTAACTATGGCTACACCTTC.

The rearrangement uses TRBV18 and TRBJ1-5, with D possibly TRBD1 on 6 matching bases. The CDR3 is 14 amino acids. The ends were cut back, 5 bases at V and 5 bases at J, with 13 bases in the middle. CDR1 and CDR2 from the germline V gene are KGHSH and LQKENI. Here the CDR3 DNA reads TGTGCCAGCTCAGTAACAGGGTCGGATCAGCCCCAGCATTTT. It is translated as CASSVTGSDQPQHF. The full variable domain, completed using reference TRBV18 and TRBJ1-5, is NAGVMQNPRHLVRRRGQEARLRCSPMKGHSHVYWYRQLPEEGLKFMVYLQKENIIDESGMPKERFSAEFPKEGPSILRIQQVVRGDSAAYFCASSVTGSDQPQHFGDGTRLSIL.

V is TRBV15 and J is TRBJ1-5; D gene uncertain. The V and J ends lost 3 bases and 0 bases respectively, with 12 bases between them. The CDR3 has 16 amino acids. Germline CDR1 LNHNV, CDR2 YYDKDF (reference sequence). CDR3: CATSSYRVYSNQPQHF. CDR3 bases: TGTGCCACCAGCAGTTACAGAGTTTATAGCAATCAGCCCCAGCATTTT. Together with reference TRBV15 and TRBJ1-5, the CDR3 gives the full variable domain: DAMVIQNPRYQVTQFGKPVTLSCSQTLNHNVMYWYQQKSSQAPKLLFHYYDKDFNNEADTPDNFQSRRPNTSFCFLDIRSPGLGDTAMYLCATSSYRVYSNQPQHFGDGTRLSIL.

This clone came up many times. The chain carries TRBV2 and TRBJ2-1, with 11 nucleotides matching TRBD2. The length of the CDR3 is 15 residues. Germline CDR1 and CDR2: SNHLY and FYNNEI. Trimming removed 6 bases from V and 1 base from J; junction bases left unmatched: 2. CDR3: CASSRLAGSYNEQFF. In DNA, the CDR3 is TGTGCCAGCAGCAGACTAGCGGGGTCCTACAATGAGCAGTTCTTC.

This clone was observed once. V and J are TRBV5-1 and TRBJ2-3; TRBD1 agrees at 11 bases. The CDR3 is 15 amino acids. V shed 0 bases and J 6 bases; nucleotides not matched to a gene: 3. CDR1 SGHRS and CDR2 YFSETQ come from the germline V gene. The CDR3 reads CASSLGTGGLDTQYF. In DNA, the CDR3 is TGCGCCAGCAGCTTGGGGACAGGGGGCTTGGATACGCAGTATTTT.

J is TRBJ1-1 and V is TRBV27; 7 positions agree with TRBD1. The CDR3 has 13 amino acids. The V gene's germline CDR1 is MNHEY and CDR2 SMNVEV (reference sequence). Trimming at V came to 6 bases and at J to 1 base, leaving 2 bases not matched to a gene. In DNA, the CDR3 is TGTGCCAGCAGCCCAGGGGGGAACACTGAAGCTTTCTTT. Its protein is CASSPGGNTEAFF.